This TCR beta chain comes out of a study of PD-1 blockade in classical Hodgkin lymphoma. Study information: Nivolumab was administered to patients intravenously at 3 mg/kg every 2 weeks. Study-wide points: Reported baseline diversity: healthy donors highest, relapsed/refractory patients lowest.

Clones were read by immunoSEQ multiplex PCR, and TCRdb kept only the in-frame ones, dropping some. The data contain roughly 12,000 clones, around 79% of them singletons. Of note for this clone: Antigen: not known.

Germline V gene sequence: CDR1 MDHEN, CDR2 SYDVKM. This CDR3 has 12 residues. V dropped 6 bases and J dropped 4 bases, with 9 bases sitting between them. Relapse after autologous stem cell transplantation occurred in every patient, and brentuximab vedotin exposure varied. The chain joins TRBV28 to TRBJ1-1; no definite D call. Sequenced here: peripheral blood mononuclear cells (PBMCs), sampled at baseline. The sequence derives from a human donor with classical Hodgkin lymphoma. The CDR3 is CASSLPSTEAFF. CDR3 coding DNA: TGTGCCAGCAGCTTACCCAGCACTGAAGCTTTCTTT.